Presented here are 21 T cell receptor beta chains from one specimen sequenced in a study of regulatory T cells in long-lasting Graves disease. Arm-PCR with iRepertoire HTBI primers amplified the CDR3 regions for these TCR beta libraries. Via MiXCR, TCRdb re-called the multiplex PCR reads, giving one row per CDR3 protein. The repertoire holds about 530,000 distinct CDR3 sequences, with approximately 16% as singletons. Time point reported: newly diagnosed GD, antithyroid drugs for less than 3 months. There was RNA extracted from PBMCs, and the TCR library was made from it. The data were also submitted as part of a second study, on T cells in Graves' hyperthyroidism and ophthalmopathy.

Sequencing was performed on peripheral blood mononuclear cells (PBMCs), taken at new diagnosis, from a patient treated with antithyroid drugs. Receptors originate from a woman between 40 and 65 years old with Graves disease.

The chain uses TRBV6-1 and TRBJ1-2, with a possible D match to TRBD1 (6 bases). Trimming pared 6 bases from V and 7 bases from J, leaving 15 bases between. The germline gives CDR1 MNHNS, CDR2 SASEGT. The CDR3 contains 13 residues. DNA of the CDR3: TGTGCCAGCAGGAGCCGGGGGGGCGGTGGCTACACCTTC. Translating it yields CASRSRGGGGYTF.

The chain recombines TRBV30 with TRBJ2-5, with TRBD2 identical over 9 bases. Germline lookup yields CDR1 GTSNPN and CDR2 SVGIG (reference sequence). This CDR3 has 14 amino acids. Trimming at V came to 5 bases and at J to 2 bases, leaving 6 bases not matched to a gene. CDR3 protein: CAWARLAVQETQYF. CDR3 nucleotide sequence: TGTGCCTGGGCCCGACTAGCGGTGCAAGAGACCCAGTACTTC.

CDR3 bases: TGCAGTGCTAGAGATTCGTATGTCGGTACAGATACGCAGTATTTT. Its translation: CSARDSYVGTDTQYF. J is TRBJ2-3 and V is TRBV20-1; D gene uncertain. CDR1 is DFQATT and CDR2 is SNEGSKA in the germline V gene (reference sequence). Trimming removed 0 bases at V and 3 bases at J, with 13 bases between. CDR3 length: 15 residues.

This clonotype has a count of ten or more. The chain carries TRBV5-1 and TRBJ2-3; TRBD1 matches 7 bases. V was pared by 0 bases and J by 2 bases, with 6 bases of the junction left unmatched. Per the germline V gene, CDR1 is SGHRS and CDR2 is YFSETQ. The CDR3 is 16 residues long. CDR3 coding DNA: TGCGCCAGCAGCTTGGGGGGCGGACAGGCCACAGATACGCAGTATTTT. Amino acid sequence: CASSLGGGQATDTQYF. Complete variable domain (other parts from reference TRBV5-1 and TRBJ2-3): KAGVTQTPRYLIKTRGQQVTLSCSPISGHRSVSWYQQTPGQGLQFLFEYFSETQRNKGNFPGRFSGRQFSNSRSEMNVSTLELGDSALYLCASSLGGGQATDTQYFGPGTRLTVL.

A few counts support this clonotype. The CDR3 coding sequence is TGCAGCGTTGATAGCCAGGGGAGCACCGGGGAGCTGTTTTTT. This sequence encodes CSVDSQGSTGELFF. The chain employs TRBV29-1 and TRBJ2-2; perhaps TRBD1 as D (6 bases). Germline assignment: CDR1 SQVTM and CDR2 ANQGSEA. V was shortened by 3 bases and J by 4 bases, with 12 bases between the two germline ends. CDR3 length: 14 residues.

The sample holds many counts of this clonotype. This sequence joins TRBV6-2 or TRBV6-3 and TRBJ2-1, with D unclear. There are 14 residues in the CDR3. Trimming stripped 1 base from V and 9 bases from J, with 13 bases between. CDR1 is MNHEY and CDR2 is SVGEGT in the germline V gene. The CDR3 loop reads CASSYWSAPSEQFF. CDR3 in DNA: TGTGCCAGCAGTTACTGGTCGGCGCCAAGTGAGCAGTTCTTC.

A note on this clonotype: An end of the junction does not agree with germline; a read error may underlie this. The chain links TRBV6-1 to TRBJ1-2; D gene ambiguous. The CDR3 loop spans 16 amino acids. The germline gives CDR1 MNHNS, CDR2 SASEGT. CDR3 residues: CASSDLVGPRNYDYTF. The DNA of the CDR3 is TGTGCCAGCAGTGATTTAGTCGGCCCCAGAAACTATGACTACACCTTC.

In this sample, this clonotype turned up many times. This chain links TRBV20-1 with TRBJ2-5, with 7 nucleotides matching TRBD1. J gave up 4 bases and V 0 bases, and 2 bases lay outside the gene matches. The CDR3 spans 13 residues. The germline V gene encodes CDR1 DFQATT and CDR2 SNEGSKA (reference sequence). CDR3 in DNA: TGCAGTGCTAGAGATGGGACAGTAGAGACCCAGTACTTC. Its protein is CSARDGTVETQYF.

This clonotype turned up a few times. This may arise from a read error, as a much more abundant clone is one base away. This sequence joins TRBV2 and TRBJ2-3; D is possibly TRBD1 (6 bases). Germline-derived CDR1 and CDR2 are SNHLY and FYNNEI. Trimming shortened V by 4 bases and J by 3 bases, and 11 bases separated the two germline ends. CDR3 length: 14 residues. The CDR3 reads CASSACRGTDTQYF. The CDR3 DNA follows: TGTGCCAGCAGTGCTTGCAGGGGTACAGATACGCAGTATTTT.

This clonotype was recorded a few times. The gene calls are TRBV12-3 or TRBV12-4 and TRBJ2-2; D is possibly TRBD1 (5 bases). This CDR3 has 11 residues. Trimming pared 8 bases from V and 4 bases from J, leaving 5 bases between. The CDR3 protein is CASDSTGELFF. The CDR3 DNA follows: TGTGCCAGCGACAGCACCGGGGAGCTGTTTTTT.

This chain joins TRBV9 and TRBJ1-2; 10 positions match TRBD1. V lost 0 bases to trimming and J lost 8 bases; unmatched junction nucleotides: 7. The CDR3 totals 15 residues. Per germline, CDR1 SGDLS and CDR2 YYNGEE. CDR3 nucleotides: TGTGCCAGCAGCGTAGCCTCCCGGGACAGGGGCGGCTACACCTTC. It encodes CASSVASRDRGGYTF.

The V gene is TRBV7-6, the J gene TRBJ2-3; 7 bases line up with TRBD2. V gave up 5 bases and J gave up 5 bases; unmatched junction bases: 7. Germline CDR1 and CDR2: SGHVS and FNYEAQ. The CDR3 sequence is 14 residues long. CDR3 in amino acids: CASSRGGGVDTQYF. CDR3 sequence (DNA): TGTGCCAGCAGCCGCGGGGGTGGGGTAGATACGCAGTATTTT.

Of note for this clonotype: Germline is not matched at one junction end, which may reflect a read error. The chain links TRBV6-2 or TRBV6-3 to TRBJ1-3; D call uncertain. The CDR3 extends over 18 amino acids. Germline loops: CDR1 MNHEY, CDR2 SVGEGT. Written as DNA, the CDR3 is TGTGCCAGCAGTGAAGGTCCGCGGTGGTCCTACTCTGGAAACACCACATATTTT. It yields the protein CASSEGPRWSYSGNTTYF.

The genes are TRBV6-1 and TRBJ2-2; tentatively, D is TRBD1 (6 bases). V was shortened by 6 bases and J by 0 bases, with 14 bases between the two germline ends. This CDR3 has 16 amino acids. CDR1 is MNHNS, CDR2 SASEGT, per germline. The CDR3 here is CASSPVRTANTGELFF. CDR3 DNA: TGTGCCAGCAGCCCCGTACGGACAGCGAACACCGGGGAGCTGTTTTTT.

CDR3 in DNA: TGTGCCAGCAGTTACTCGAGCGCGGCGGGGAGAAACACCATATATTTT. Translation: CASSYSSAAGRNTIYF. The chain links TRBV6-2 or TRBV6-3 to TRBJ1-3; no clear D. Germline V gene lookup returns CDR1 MNHEY and CDR2 SVGEGT. The CDR3 consists of 16 residues. Trimming cost V 0 bases and J 5 bases, with 14 bases left between them.

This clonotype came up many times. The chain recombines TRBV12-3 or TRBV12-4 with TRBJ2-1, with D possibly TRBD2 on 6 matching bases. The CDR3 consists of 15 residues. Trimming pared 3 bases from V and 6 bases from J, leaving 15 bases between. Here the CDR3 reads CASSFGGTLLNEQFF. CDR3 DNA: TGTGCCAGCAGTTTTGGGGGGACTCTACTCAATGAGCAGTTCTTC.

This clonotype was picked up many times. The gene calls are TRBV7-8 and TRBJ1-2; possibly TRBD1 for D (6 bases). Deletions cut 7 bases from V and 6 bases from J, with 21 bases between. Germline CDR1 SGHVS, CDR2 FQNEAQ. This CDR3 spans 15 amino acids. The CDR3 sequence: CASTPRVRGKHGYTF. The CDR3 region has the DNA TGTGCCAGCACCCCACGGGTCAGGGGAAAACATGGCTACACCTTC.

This clonotype was found many times. The V and J genes are TRBV5-1 and TRBJ2-3, with a tentative D call TRBD1 (6 bases). Germline CDR1 reads SGHRS; CDR2 reads YFSETQ. The CDR3 contains 15 residues. The V end lost 0 bases, the J end lost 4 bases, and 12 bases lay between the germline ends. The CDR3 DNA reads TGCGCCAGCAGCTTGGGAGGGGGTGTCGCAGATACGCAGTATTTT. It translates to CASSLGGGVADTQYF.

The chain has TRBV18 and TRBJ1-5; 8 nucleotides align to TRBD1. CDR3 size: 15 residues. Trimming took 5 bases from V and 7 from J; bases not matched to a gene: 10. CDR1 is KGHSH, CDR2 LQKENI, per germline. The CDR3 nucleotides read TGTGCCAGCTCAGGGGGAGTTCGGACAGGGCAGCCCCAGCATTTT. Residues: CASSGGVRTGQPQHF.

This chain joins TRBV4-1 and TRBJ2-1; D is perhaps TRBD2 (6 bases). The V end lost 9 bases, the J end lost 6 bases, and 18 bases lay between the germline ends. Germline V CDR1 and CDR2: MGHRA, YSYEKL. The CDR3 runs to 14 residues. The DNA for the CDR3 is TGCGCCAGTCACGGATGGGGGGTCTCCAATGAGCAGTTCTTC. This gives the protein CASHGWGVSNEQFF.

Details on this clonotype: This sequence may be a read error, since a much larger clone differs from it by one base. V usage is TRBV12-3 or TRBV12-4 and J usage is TRBJ2-1; D is possibly TRBD1 (6 bases). With 7 bases removed from V and 10 bases from J, the gap between germline ends came to 17 bases. CDR3 length: 13 amino acids. This CDR3 reads CASTGTPNYEQFF. In nucleotides, the CDR3 is TGTGCCAGCACGGGGACACCAAACTACGAGCAGTTCTTC.